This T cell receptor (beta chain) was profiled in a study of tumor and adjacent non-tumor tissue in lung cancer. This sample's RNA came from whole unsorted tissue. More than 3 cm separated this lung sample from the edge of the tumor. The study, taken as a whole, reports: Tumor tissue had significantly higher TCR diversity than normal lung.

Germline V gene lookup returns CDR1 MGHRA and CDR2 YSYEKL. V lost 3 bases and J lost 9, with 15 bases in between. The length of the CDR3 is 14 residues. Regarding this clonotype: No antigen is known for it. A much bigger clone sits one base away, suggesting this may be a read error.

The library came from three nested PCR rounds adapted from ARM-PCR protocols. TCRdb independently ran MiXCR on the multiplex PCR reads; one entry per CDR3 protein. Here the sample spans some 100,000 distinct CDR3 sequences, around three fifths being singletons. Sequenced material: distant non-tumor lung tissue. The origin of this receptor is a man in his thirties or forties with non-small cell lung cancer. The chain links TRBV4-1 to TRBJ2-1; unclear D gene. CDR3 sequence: CASSQGSFFCEQFF. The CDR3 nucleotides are TGCGCCAGCAGCCAGGGATCTTTCTTCTGTGAGCAGTTCTTC.